This T cell receptor (beta chain) came from a study of control samples from healthy donors and cancer patients. Germline CDR1 and CDR2: LNHNV and YYDKDF (reference sequence). The CDR3 sequence is 18 residues long. Trimming took 0 bases from V and 4 from J, leaving 21 bases between them. Assay used: immunoSEQ multiplex PCR; TCRdb lists only in-frame clones, some missing. This table holds 230,000 or so clones, roughly 94% found once. The sequenced sample consisted of blood. The chain uses TRBV15 and TRBJ1-1; maybe TRBD1 (5 bases). The clonotype originates from a man between 45 and 60 years old in good health. The DNA of the CDR3 is TGTGCCACCAGCAGAGATATAAATATTGGGACGGCCCCCACTGAAGCTTTCTTT. It codes for CATSRDINIGTAPTEAFF.